This T cell receptor beta chain was sequenced in a study of T cells in Graves' hyperthyroidism and ophthalmopathy. This clonotype was seen many times. The CDR3 spans 12 residues. V was pared by 8 bases and J by 6 bases, with 7 bases of the junction left unmatched. Germline V gives CDR1 MNHNS, CDR2 SASEGT. RNA transcripts were the template for amplifying TCR beta CDR3 regions. The HTBI primer set served for first-round RT-PCR of the TCR CDR3. TCRdb processed the multiplex PCR reads anew with MiXCR; each CDR3 protein has one entry. The repertoire holds approximately 480,000 distinct CDR3 sequences, with around 21% as singletons.

The chain is built from TRBV6-1 and TRBJ2-7; 7 bases line up with TRBD2. The receptor's source is a man between 18 and 35 years old with Graves' hyperthyroidism. The sequenced sample consisted of blood. This CDR3 is CASPERGGEQYF. CDR3 in DNA: TGTGCCAGCCCAGAACGCGGGGGCGAGCAGTACTTC.